These T cell receptor beta chains were read from a single sample in a study of T cell responses to AZD1222 COVID-19 vaccine. This table comes from immunoSEQ multiplex PCR, and its TCRdb copy is limited to in-frame clones, with some not included. The sample holds around 190,000 clones, around 92% seen once. The material was peripheral blood, obtained on day 0 of AZD1222 vaccination. The receptor source for this set is an adult in good health. Each CDR3 is given with its conserved first and last residue. D genes are given only for firm matches. Some rows mark clone size as missing; the rest say once, few, many or name a class of expanded clone.

CDR3 length,D gene,clone size,J gene,V gene,CDR3 protein,CDR3 DNA
11,.,.,TRBJ1-3,TRBV20-1,CSARVGNTIYF,TGCAGTGCTAGAGTCGGAAACACCATATATTTT
17,.,.,TRBJ2-3,TRBV15,CATSRDALGTRTDTQYF,TGTGCCACCAGCAGAGATGCCCTGGGGACCCGCACAGATACGCAGTATTTT
12,.,.,TRBJ1-2,TRBV2,CASSESQRGYTF,TGTGCCAGCAGTGAATCTCAACGTGGCTACACCTTC
12,.,.,TRBJ2-7,TRBV5-1,CASSLDSPEQYF,TGCGCCAGCAGCTTGGACTCTCCCGAGCAGTACTTC
16,.,.,TRBJ2-1,TRBV28,CASSFRGVLLSNEQFF,TGTGCCAGCAGTTTCCGAGGGGTTCTTTTAAGCAATGAGCAGTTCTTC
12,.,.,TRBJ1-1,TRBV10-3,CAISDTDTKAFF,TGTGCCATCAGTGACACAGATACTAAAGCTTTCTTT
15,TRBD2,.,TRBJ2-7,TRBV5-1,CASSLGLAGTYEQYF,TGCGCCAGCAGCCTGGGACTAGCGGGAACCTACGAGCAGTACTTC
13,.,.,TRBJ2-2,TRBV12-5,CASGLVFSGELFF,TGTGCTAGTGGTTTGGTATTCTCCGGGGAGCTGTTTTTT
14,.,.,TRBJ2-1,TRBV6-5,CASSYGGSYNEQFF,TGTGCCAGCAGTTACGGCGGGTCCTACAATGAGCAGTTCTTC
13,.,.,TRBJ1-6,TRBV23-1,CASIPGQNSPLHF,TGCGCCAGCATACCGGGGCAGAATTCACCCCTCCACTTT
14,.,.,TRBJ1-1,TRBV5-1,CASSPQGPDTEAFF,TGCGCCAGCAGCCCACAGGGACCGGACACTGAAGCTTTCTTT
13,.,.,TRBJ2-3,TRBV19,CASRGPSTDTQYF,TGTGCCAGTAGGGGCCCCAGCACAGATACGCAGTATTTT
14,TRBD1,.,TRBJ1-1,TRBV2,CASRTRGLDTEAFF,TGTGCCAGCAGAACCAGGGGGCTGGACACTGAAGCTTTCTTT
17,TRBD1,.,TRBJ1-1,TRBV19,CASSIPQYRDRHTEAFF,TGTGCCAGTAGTATACCTCAATACCGGGACAGACACACTGAAGCTTTCTTT
14,.,.,TRBJ1-3,TRBV7-2,CASSHRTAGNTIYF,TGTGCCAGCAGCCACCGGACAGCTGGAAACACCATATATTTT
14,.,.,TRBJ1-3,TRBV15,CATSPKKSGNTIYF,TGTGCCACCAGCCCCAAGAAGTCTGGAAACACCATATATTTT
16,.,.,TRBJ1-5,TRBV5-6,CASSLWAGVSNQPQHF,TGTGCCAGCAGCTTGTGGGCAGGGGTGAGCAATCAGCCCCAGCATTTT
15,TRBD2,few,TRBJ2-5,TRBV7-7,CASSSRAGGRETQYF,TGTGCCAGCAGCTCTCGAGCGGGGGGCCGGGAGACCCAGTACTTC
13,.,.,TRBJ1-3,TRBV28,CASSPPRRNTIYF,TGTGCCAGCAGCCCGCCCCGGCGAAACACCATATATTTT
14,.,.,TRBJ1-1,TRBV4-1,CASSRVRANTEAFF,TGCGCCAGCAGCCGGGTCAGGGCGAACACTGAAGCTTTCTTT
16,.,.,TRBJ2-3,TRBV19,CASSMVGGVITDTQYF,TGTGCCAGTAGTATGGTCGGCGGGGTGATCACAGATACGCAGTATTTT
16,TRBD1,.,TRBJ2-2,TRBV9,CASSVGQGQGYGELFF,TGTGCCAGCAGCGTAGGTCAGGGACAGGGCTACGGGGAGCTGTTTTTT